The T cell receptor beta chain described here comes from a study of blood T cells in healthy people across ages. Remarks on this clonotype: Its matching antigen is unknown.

PCR was performed a second time for roughly 7 to 11 cycles using a sample-barcoded 5' primer and a J-beta primer mix. Per-sample output comprised a minimum of 2.5 million paired-end reads containing CDR3. TCRdb itself ran the 5' RACE reads through MiXCR, one entry per CDR3 protein. The sample includes about 840,000 distinct CDR3 sequences, about 28% of them seen just once. The CDR3 sequence is 14 residues long. V lost 7 bases and J lost 4; bases outside the gene matches: 9. Germline V lookup: CDR1 SGHRS, CDR2 YFSETQ. Study-level findings and limits: Percentage of naive T cells showed a strong correlation with TCR beta diversity. Older individuals had lower TCR beta diversity per million T cells (the decline was roughly linear).

This same sample was also taken into another study, of T cells of mothers and their children. That investigation notes: Material was donated by three healthy Caucasian mothers and their six children.

The specimen sequenced was blood. V is TRBV5-1 and J is TRBJ1-2; 8 bases match TRBD1. The sequence was obtained from a woman between 40 and 50 years old in good health. This CDR3 reads CASQTGQASYGYTF. The CDR3, as DNA: TGCGCCAGCCAAACGGGACAGGCGAGCTATGGCTACACCTTC.